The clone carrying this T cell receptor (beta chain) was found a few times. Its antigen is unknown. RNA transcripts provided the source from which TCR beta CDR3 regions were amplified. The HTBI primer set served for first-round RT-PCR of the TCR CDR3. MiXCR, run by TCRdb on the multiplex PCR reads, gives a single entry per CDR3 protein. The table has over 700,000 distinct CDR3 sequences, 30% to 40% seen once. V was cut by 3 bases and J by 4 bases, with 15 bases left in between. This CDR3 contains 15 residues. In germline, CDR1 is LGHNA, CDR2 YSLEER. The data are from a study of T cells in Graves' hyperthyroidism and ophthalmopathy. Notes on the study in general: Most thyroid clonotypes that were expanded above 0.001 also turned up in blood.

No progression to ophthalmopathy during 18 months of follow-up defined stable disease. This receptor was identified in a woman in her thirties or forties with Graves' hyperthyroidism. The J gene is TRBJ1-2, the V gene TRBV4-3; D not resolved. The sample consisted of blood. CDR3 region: CASSQGSQTLYGYTF. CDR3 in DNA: TGCGCCAGCAGCCAGGGGTCCCAGACTCTCTATGGCTACACCTTC.